The rows below give T cell receptor beta chains drawn from one sample of a study of CD8+ T cells in alopecia areata. This table comes from immunoSEQ multiplex PCR, and its TCRdb copy is limited to in-frame clones, with some not included. The sample lists about 140,000 clones, 85% to 90% occurring once. The sequencing here drew on CD8+ T cells sorted from blood, taken at week 4, from a patient treated with tofacitinib. The receptor source for this set is a human donor with alopecia areata. The conserved cysteine and the conserved F or W are not part of the CDR3 here. The order of the fields is V gene, J gene, CDR3 protein.

V: TRBV4-2
J: TRBJ2-7
CDR3: ASSHSPGEWATEQY

V: TRBV25-1
J: TRBJ1-1
CDR3: ASSEPPGERTEAF

V: TRBV29-1
J: TRBJ2-2
CDR3: SVEDGGQGTNTGELF

V: TRBV7-9
J: TRBJ2-7
CDR3: ASSRFRDRVTYEQY

V: TRBV19
J: TRBJ1-1
CDR3: ASKWAGGAAEAF

V: TRBV27
J: TRBJ1-1
CDR3: ASGKGRDEAF

V: TRBV29-1
J: TRBJ2-2
CDR3: SVAGLNTGELF

V: TRBV29-1
J: TRBJ1-1
CDR3: SVDTEAF

V: TRBV5-1
J: TRBJ1-2
CDR3: ASQDRDYGYT

V: TRBV7-9
J: TRBJ2-5
CDR3: ASSSDSLQETQY

V: TRBV7-9
J: TRBJ2-7
CDR3: ASSPVPYEQY

V: TRBV30
J: TRBJ2-7
CDR3: AWSDPTTGTGFLEQY

V: TRBV11-2
J: TRBJ2-6
CDR3: ASSLDLWGSGANVLT

V: TRBV19
J: TRBJ2-6
CDR3: ASSHTGTAGANVLT

V: TRBV5-1
J: TRBJ1-1
CDR3: ASSLDRGVTEAF